The source of this T cell receptor beta chain is a study of blood T cell repertoires in COVID-19. Study information: The United States, Italy and Spain were the sources of the acute and convalescent COVID-19 samples. PBMCs, B-cell-depleted T cells, or T cells were the source of the cDNA or gDNA that made up the material.

The germline V gene encodes CDR1 SGDLS and CDR2 YYNGEE. Trimming removed 3 bases from V and 7 bases from J; junction bases left unmatched: 7. The CDR3 is 14 residues long. Using immunoSEQ multiplex PCR, the repertoire was profiled, and TCRdb retains in-frame clones only, with some absent. The sample has 60,000 to 75,000 clones, approximately 86% seen once. The clonotype comes from a woman aged 55-69 years with acute or convalescent COVID-19. The sequenced sample was peripheral blood. This chain links TRBV9 with TRBJ1-1; 9 bases fit TRBD1. The CDR3 spells CASSAGQGIGEAFF. CDR3 sequence (DNA): TGTGCCAGCAGCGCCGGACAGGGGATAGGTGAAGCTTTCTTT.